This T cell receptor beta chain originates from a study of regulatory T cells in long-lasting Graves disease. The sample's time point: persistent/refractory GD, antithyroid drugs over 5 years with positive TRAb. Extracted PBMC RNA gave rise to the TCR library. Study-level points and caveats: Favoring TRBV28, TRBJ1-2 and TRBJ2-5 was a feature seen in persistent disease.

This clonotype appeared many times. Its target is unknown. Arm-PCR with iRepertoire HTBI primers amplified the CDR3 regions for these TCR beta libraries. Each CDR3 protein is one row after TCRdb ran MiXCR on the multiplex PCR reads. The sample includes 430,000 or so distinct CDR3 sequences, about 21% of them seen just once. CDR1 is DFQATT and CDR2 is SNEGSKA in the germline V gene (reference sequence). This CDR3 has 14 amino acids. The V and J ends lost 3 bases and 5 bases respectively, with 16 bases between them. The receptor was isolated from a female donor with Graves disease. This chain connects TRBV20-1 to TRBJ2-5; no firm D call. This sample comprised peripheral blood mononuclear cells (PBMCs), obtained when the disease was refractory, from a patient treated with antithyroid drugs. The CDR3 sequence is CSASPRHGRETQYF. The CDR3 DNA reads TGCAGTGCTAGCCCCCGTCACGGTCGGGAGACCCAGTACTTC.